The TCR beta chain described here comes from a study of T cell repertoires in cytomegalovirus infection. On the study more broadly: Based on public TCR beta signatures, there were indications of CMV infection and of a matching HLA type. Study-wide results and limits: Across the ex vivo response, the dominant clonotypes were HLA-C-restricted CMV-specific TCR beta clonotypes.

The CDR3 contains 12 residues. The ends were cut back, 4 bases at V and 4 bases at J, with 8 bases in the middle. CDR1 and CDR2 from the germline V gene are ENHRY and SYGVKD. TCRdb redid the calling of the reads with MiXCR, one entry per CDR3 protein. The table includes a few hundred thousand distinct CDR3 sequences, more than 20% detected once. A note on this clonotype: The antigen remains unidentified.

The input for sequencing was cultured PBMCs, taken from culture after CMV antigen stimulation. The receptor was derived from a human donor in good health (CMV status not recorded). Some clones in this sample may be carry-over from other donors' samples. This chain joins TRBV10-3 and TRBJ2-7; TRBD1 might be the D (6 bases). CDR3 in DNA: TGTGCCATCAGTGGGGACACATACGAGCAGTACTTC. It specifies CAISGDTYEQYF.